The rows below give T cell receptor beta chains drawn from one sample of a study of CD8+CD57+ T cells in acquired aplastic anemia. TCRdb re-analysed the reads in MiXCR, keeping a single row per CDR3 protein. This sample has some 200,000 distinct CDR3 sequences, with about 62% found just once. The sample was sorted CD4+, CD8+, or CD8+CD57+ T cells (not recorded which) from PBMCs. The receptor set was obtained from a human donor with aplastic anemia. CDR3s include the opening cysteine and the closing phenylalanine or tryptophan. The D gene is left open where the match is weak. The size of a clone is reported for some rows only, either as once, few or many, or as a class for expanded clones.

j_gene | v_gene | abundance | d_gene | CDR3aa | CDR3nt
TRBJ1-3 | TRBV20-1 | - | TRBD1 | CSARTGGNTIYF | TGCAGTGCCAGGACAGGCGGAAACACCATATATTTT
TRBJ2-2 | TRBV2 | once | TRBD2 | CASSDGTSGVAEELFF | TGTGCCAGCAGTGACGGGACTAGCGGGGTAGCTGAGGAGCTGTTTTTT
TRBJ2-5 | TRBV7-8 | many | TRBD2 | CASSLDSSGDDGVWETQYF | TGTGCCAGCAGCTTAGATTCTAGCGGGGACGATGGGGTGTGGGAGACCCAGTACTTC
TRBJ1-5 | TRBV20-1 | - | - | CSVTKRGREPQHF | TGCAGTGTCACGAAGAGGGGCAGGGAGCCCCAGCATTTT
TRBJ2-2 | TRBV7-9 | - | - | CASSPPSVNTGELFF | TGTGCCAGCAGCCCCCCTAGCGTTAACACCGGGGAGCTGTTTTTT
TRBJ2-2 | TRBV7-9 | few | - | CASSPTVADANTGELFF | TGTGCCAGCAGCCCTACTGTAGCGGACGCGAACACCGGGGAGCTGTTTTTT
TRBJ2-2 | TRBV28 | - | TRBD1 | CASRGQPSTGELFF | TGTGCCAGCAGGGGACAGCCGAGCACCGGGGAGCTGTTTTTT
TRBJ1-6 | TRBV7-8 | few | - | CASTTRRVGNSPLHF | TGTGCCAGCACCACCCGTCGTGTCGGGAATTCACCCCTCCACTTT
TRBJ2-3 | TRBV2 | few | - | CASGLGTDTQYF | TGTGCCAGCGGGTTGGGCACAGATACGCAGTATTTT
TRBJ1-2 | TRBV6-5 | once | - | CASSFSSLNNYGYTF | TGTGCCAGCAGTTTTTCCTCGCTCAATAACTATGGCTACACCTTC
TRBJ1-6 | TRBV15 | - | - | CATGRDSPLHF | TGTGCCACCGGCAGGGATTCACCCCTCCACTTT